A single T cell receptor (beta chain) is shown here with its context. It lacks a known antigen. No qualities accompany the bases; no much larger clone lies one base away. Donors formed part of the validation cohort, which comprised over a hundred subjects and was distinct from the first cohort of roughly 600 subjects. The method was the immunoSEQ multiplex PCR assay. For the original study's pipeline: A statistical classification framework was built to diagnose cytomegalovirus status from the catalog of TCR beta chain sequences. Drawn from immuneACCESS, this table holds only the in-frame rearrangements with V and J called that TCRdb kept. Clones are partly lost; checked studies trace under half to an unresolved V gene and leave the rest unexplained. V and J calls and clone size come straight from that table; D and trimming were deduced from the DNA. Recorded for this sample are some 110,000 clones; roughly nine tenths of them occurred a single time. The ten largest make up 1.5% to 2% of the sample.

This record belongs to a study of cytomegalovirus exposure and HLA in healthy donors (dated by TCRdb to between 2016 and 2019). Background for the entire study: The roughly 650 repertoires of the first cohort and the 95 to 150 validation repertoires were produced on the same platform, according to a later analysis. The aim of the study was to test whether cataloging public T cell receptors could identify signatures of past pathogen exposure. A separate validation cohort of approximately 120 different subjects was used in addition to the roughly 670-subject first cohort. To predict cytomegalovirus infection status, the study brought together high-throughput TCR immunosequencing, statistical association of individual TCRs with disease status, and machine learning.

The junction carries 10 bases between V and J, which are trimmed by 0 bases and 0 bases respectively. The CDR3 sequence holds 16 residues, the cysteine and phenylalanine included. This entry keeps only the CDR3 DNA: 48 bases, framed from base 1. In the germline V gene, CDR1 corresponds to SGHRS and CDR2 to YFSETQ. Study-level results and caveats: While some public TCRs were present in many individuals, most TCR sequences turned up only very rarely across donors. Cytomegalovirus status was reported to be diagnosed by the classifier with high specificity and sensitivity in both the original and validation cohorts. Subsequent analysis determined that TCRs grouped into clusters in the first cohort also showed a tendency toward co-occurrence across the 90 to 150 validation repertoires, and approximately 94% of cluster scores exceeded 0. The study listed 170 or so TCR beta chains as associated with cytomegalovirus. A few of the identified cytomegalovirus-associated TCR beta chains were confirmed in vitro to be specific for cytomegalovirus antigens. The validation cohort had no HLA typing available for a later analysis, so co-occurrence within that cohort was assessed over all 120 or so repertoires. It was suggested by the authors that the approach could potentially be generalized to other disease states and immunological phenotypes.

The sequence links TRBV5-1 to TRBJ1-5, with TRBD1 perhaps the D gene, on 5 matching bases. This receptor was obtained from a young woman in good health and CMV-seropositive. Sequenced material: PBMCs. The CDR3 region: CASSLEPTDSNQPQHF. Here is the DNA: TGCGCCAGCAGCTTGGAACCGACAGATAGCAATCAGCCCCAGCATTTT.